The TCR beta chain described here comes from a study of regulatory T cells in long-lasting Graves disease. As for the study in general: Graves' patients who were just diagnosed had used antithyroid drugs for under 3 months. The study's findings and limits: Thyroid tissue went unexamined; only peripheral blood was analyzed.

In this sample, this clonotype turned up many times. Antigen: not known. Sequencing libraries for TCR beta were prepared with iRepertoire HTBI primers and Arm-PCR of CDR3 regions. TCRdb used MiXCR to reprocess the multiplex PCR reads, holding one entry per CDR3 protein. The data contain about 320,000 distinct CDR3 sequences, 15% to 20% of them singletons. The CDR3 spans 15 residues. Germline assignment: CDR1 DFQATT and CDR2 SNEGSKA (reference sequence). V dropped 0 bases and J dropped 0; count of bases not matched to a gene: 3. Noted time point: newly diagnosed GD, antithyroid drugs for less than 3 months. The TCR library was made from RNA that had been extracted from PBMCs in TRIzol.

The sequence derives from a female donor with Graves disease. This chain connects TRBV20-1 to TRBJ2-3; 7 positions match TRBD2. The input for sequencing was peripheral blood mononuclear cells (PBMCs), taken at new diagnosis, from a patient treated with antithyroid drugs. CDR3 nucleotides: TGCAGTGCTAGAGATTGGCGGGAGAGCACAGATACGCAGTATTTT. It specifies CSARDWRESTDTQYF.